This T cell receptor beta chain originates from a study of response to subunit inactivated influenza vaccine listed by TCRdb under 2018. Concerning the study at large: To follow how T cells responded to a trivalent subunit inactivated influenza vaccine, the researchers relied on deep quantitative profiling of the T cell receptor repertoire.

Beyond this particular receptor, the publication reports: The authors proposed that each seasonal influenza vaccination may bring in only a limited number of new T cells.

This clonotype was seen once. This receptor's antigen is unknown. The junction departs from germline at one end; a sequencing error may be responsible. The time point label on this specimen signifies: around 42 days after influenza vaccine administration. The library relied on RT-PCR. Sequencing was carried out with an Illumina HiSeq 2500. TCRdb reprocessed the public reads (quality trimming at Q25 with fastp, clone calling with MiXCR) and kept in-frame beta chains. Every distinct CDR3 protein forms one entry, paired with its most common genes and DNA. This sample holds 450,000 to 500,000 distinct CDR3 sequences; roughly 9.7% were observed only once. The ten largest make up roughly 12% of the sample. CDR1 SGHRS and CDR2 YFSETQ were looked up in the germline V gene. Taken from cysteine to phenylalanine, the CDR3 has 15 residues. CDR3 DNA only is kept here, 45 bases in frame from base 1.

The sequence is built from TRBV5-1 and TRBJ1-1; no D gene is confidently identified. Sequences were derived from PBMCs from blood, sampled roughly 45 days after vaccination. The TCR originated in a man aged 45-60 years who received an inactivated influenza vaccine. Donor details come from another sample of the same person, matched by shared clones. The CDR3 protein sequence reads: CASSWNQIRNSEAFF. The DNA sequence is given as TGCGCCAGCAGCTGGAACCAGATTAGGAACTCTGAAGCTTTCTTT. With the portions outside the CDR3 filled from the reference TRBV5-1 and TRBJ1-1 genes, the complete variable region becomes KAGVTQTPRYLIKTRGQQVTLSCSPISGHRSVSWYQQTPGQGLQFLFEYFSETQRNKGNFPGRFSGRQFSNSRSEMNVSTLELGDSALYLCASSWNQIRNSEAFFGQGTRLTVV.